This T cell receptor (beta chain) was sequenced during a study of blood T cells in healthy people across ages. Notes on this clonotype: The antigen remains undetermined.

Per germline, CDR1 MNHEY and CDR2 SVGEGT. The CDR3 loop spans 15 amino acids. V was trimmed by 2 bases and J by 0 bases, leaving 10 bases between them. No fewer than 5.5 micrograms of total RNA were isolated from every sample. For the second PCR, which ran for 7 to 11 cycles, a sample-barcoded 5' primer and a J-beta primer mix were used. Via MiXCR, TCRdb re-called the 5' RACE reads, giving one row per CDR3 protein. This sample has roughly 1,700,000 distinct CDR3 sequences, with 28% found just once. Overall study results and limits: Age showed a roughly linear inverse relationship with TCR beta diversity per million T cells.

V is TRBV6-2 or TRBV6-3 and J is TRBJ1-1, with a possible D match to TRBD1 (5 bases). Sequencing used blood. This TCR derives from a woman aged 25-40 years in good health. CDR3 nucleotide sequence: TGTGCCAGCAGTTACGGGGCCTCGATGAACACTGAAGCTTTCTTT. This codes for CASSYGASMNTEAFF.